One sample yielded the 8 T cell receptor beta chains listed below, sequenced in a study of beta chain features in type 1 diabetes. Study-level points and caveats: TCRB CDR3s were moderately but significantly shorter in Type 1 diabetes patients in all four CD4+ subsets.

Expressed TCRB transcripts got sequenced, as all isolated RNA was reverse transcribed. TCRdb keeps only in-frame clones here, not all; method: immunoSEQ multiplex PCR. The sample gives some 27,000 clones, about 65% of which show up once; 2% to 3% is in the top ten. Antigen specificity for these receptors is unknown. Specimen: Tregs from blood. The receptors come from a woman between 25 and 40 years old with type 1 diabetes.

V usage is TRBV30 and J usage is TRBJ1-5, with 7 positions matching TRBD1. The ends lost 5 bases at V and 5 bases at J; junction bases unmatched: 12. CDR1 GTSNPN and CDR2 SVGIG come from the germline V gene (reference sequence). The CDR3 spans 15 residues. Here the CDR3 DNA reads TGTGCCTGGTCACAGGGGTTGAACAAGGATCAGCCCCAGCATTTT. Amino acid sequence: CAWSQGLNKDQPQHF.

V is TRBV7-6 and J is TRBJ1-1; TRBD1 matches at 7 bases. Germline CDR1 is SGHVS and CDR2 is FNYEAQ. The ends lost 0 bases at V and 6 bases at J; junction bases unmatched: 1. This CDR3 has 13 amino acids. The CDR3 loop reads CASSLAQGAEAFF. In DNA, the CDR3 is TGTGCCAGCAGCTTAGCGCAGGGGGCTGAAGCTTTCTTT.

This clone has more than one count but fewer than ten. The J gene is TRBJ2-1, the V gene TRBV29-1, with D maybe TRBD1 (5 bases). CDR1 is SQVTM and CDR2 is ANQGSEA in the germline V gene. This CDR3 has 11 amino acids. V lost 7 bases and J lost 4, with 8 bases in between. CDR3 bases: TGCAGCGCTCGACAGTACAATGAGCAGTTCTTC. It translates to CSARQYNEQFF.

The chain employs TRBV29-1 and TRBJ1-4; D gene uncertain. CDR1 is SQVTM, CDR2 ANQGSEA, per germline. V gave up 6 bases and J gave up 4 bases, with 12 bases separating them. This CDR3 comprises 13 residues. The CDR3 sequence: CSVTGGFNEKLFF. CDR3 DNA: TGCAGCGTGACTGGCGGTTTTAATGAAAAACTGTTTTTT.

In its sample, this clone was seen a few times. This chain joins TRBV29-1 and TRBJ2-3; 7 bases align to TRBD2. Germline V lookup: CDR1 SQVTM, CDR2 ANQGSEA. This CDR3 spans 13 amino acids. V lost 6 bases and J lost 2; bases outside the gene matches: 5. The CDR3 protein is CSVARGDTDTQYF. In nucleotides, the CDR3 is TGCAGCGTCGCCCGGGGGGACACAGATACGCAGTATTTT.

This clone was seen more than once but under ten times. The V call is TRBV11-2, the J call TRBJ2-3, with unresolved D. CDR3 size: 17 residues. V was clipped by 2 bases and J by 1 base, with 16 bases between them. Germline values: CDR1 SGHAT, CDR2 FQNNGV. This chain's CDR3 is CASSLRYPISRTDTQYF. Here the CDR3 DNA reads TGTGCCAGCAGCTTACGTTACCCTATAAGCCGCACAGATACGCAGTATTTT.

The rearrangement joins TRBV4-1 to TRBJ2-5; TRBD2 agrees at 11 bases. V was pared by 3 bases and J by 3 bases, with 9 bases of the junction left unmatched. The V gene's germline CDR1 is MGHRA and CDR2 YSYEKL. The CDR3 extends over 17 amino acids. CDR3: CASSQTPTSGMKETQYF. In nucleotides, the CDR3 is TGCGCCAGCAGCCAGACCCCGACTAGCGGGATGAAAGAGACCCAGTACTTC.

The rearrangement uses TRBV5-1 and TRBJ2-1; 10 bases line up with TRBD2. The CDR3 length is 14 residues. V lost 3 bases and J lost 7; bases outside the gene matches: 4. Per the germline V gene, CDR1 is SGHRS and CDR2 is YFSETQ. The chain's CDR3 is CASSSSGGGNEQFF. The CDR3 DNA sequence: TGCGCCAGCAGCTCTAGCGGGGGCGGGAATGAGCAGTTCTTC.